One sample yielded the 22 T cell receptor beta chains listed below, sequenced in a study of neurological immune-mediated disorders (dated by TCRdb to about 2019). The library came from 5' RACE. Sequencer: Illumina HiSeq 2500. TCRdb reran the public reads through fastp at Q25 and MiXCR, keeping productive beta chains. Identical CDR3 proteins give one entry, which carries the most common genes and DNA. This sample comprises about 58,000 distinct CDR3 sequences, about 3.3% of them detected only once. 7.1% of the sample rests with the top ten. Sequenced material: PBMCs. Receptor source: a woman between 55 and 75 years old with multiple sclerosis.

This clonotype has at least ten counts. The chain uses TRBV20-1 and TRBJ2-6, with 10 nucleotides matching TRBD1. The CDR3 sequence is 17 residues long. V was clipped by 5 bases and J by 2 bases; unmatched bases: 9. CDR1 DFQATT and CDR2 SNEGSKA come from the germline V gene (reference sequence). For the CDR3, the DNA is TGCAGTGCTTCGACAGGGGGCAGTTCCGCTGGGGCCAACGTCCTGACTTTC. Its translation: CSASTGGSSAGANVLTF.

The sample holds many counts of this clonotype. J is TRBJ2-7 and V is TRBV28; 9 bases map to TRBD1. Trimming removed 3 bases from V and 6 bases from J; junction bases left unmatched: 9. The length of the CDR3 is 15 residues. Germline-derived CDR1 and CDR2 are MDHEN and SYDVKM. The CDR3 here is CASSFSGQGGGEQYF. The CDR3 nucleotides are TGTGCCAGCAGTTTTTCGGGACAGGGCGGTGGCGAGCAGTACTTC.

This clonotype was counted ten times or more. V is TRBV7-9 and J is TRBJ2-7; D may be TRBD1 (5 bases). Germline values: CDR1 SEHNR, CDR2 FQNEAQ (reference sequence). The CDR3 runs to 12 residues. V lost 5 bases and J lost 4, with 9 bases in between. The DNA of the CDR3 is TGTGCCAGCAGCCAGGGTTTATACGAGCAGTACTTC. It is translated as CASSQGLYEQYF.

This clonotype was counted at least ten times. This rearrangement joins TRBV28 to TRBJ2-1; tentatively, D is TRBD2 (5 bases). Trimming cost V 3 bases and J 9 bases, with 15 bases left between them. In germline, CDR1 is MDHEN, CDR2 SYDVKM. This CDR3 comprises 14 residues. Here the CDR3 reads CASSFGLAFGEQFF. For the CDR3, the DNA is TGTGCCAGCAGTTTTGGCCTAGCTTTTGGTGAGCAGTTCTTC.

This clonotype was seen ten or more times. The chain links TRBV28 to TRBJ1-1; a weak D match, TRBD1 (5 bases). Germline CDR1 is MDHEN and CDR2 is SYDVKM. The V end was cut by 10 bases, the J end by 4 bases, with 31 bases between. The length of the CDR3 is 18 residues. CDR3 amino acids: CATLQETMGGRHTTEAFF. The CDR3 DNA follows: TGTGCCACCCTCCAAGAAACGATGGGGGGAAGACACACCACTGAAGCTTTCTTT. Full variable domain (rest looked up from reference TRBV28 and TRBJ1-1): DVKVTQSSRYLVKRTGEKVFLECVQDMDHENMFWYRQDPGLGLRLIYFSYDVKMKEKGDIPEGYSVSREKKERFSLILESASTNQTSMYLCATLQETMGGRHTTEAFFGQGTRLTVV.

The sample holds many counts of this clonotype. The chain joins TRBV20-1 to TRBJ1-5; D perhaps matches TRBD1 (5 bases). This CDR3 comprises 14 residues. CDR1 and CDR2 (germline): DFQATT, SNEGSKA (reference sequence). With 3 bases removed from V and 9 bases from J, the gap between germline ends came to 18 bases. CDR3 bases: TGCAGTGCTAGCACCGGGACCGCGGTTGGGCCCCAGCATTTT. Its translation is CSASTGTAVGPQHF.

This clonotype was detected ten times or more. The chain recombines TRBV29-1 with TRBJ2-7; 8 nucleotides agree with TRBD1. The CDR3 totals 14 residues. V trimming: 4 bases; J trimming: 2 bases; junction bases outside the gene matches: 7. The germline CDR1 and CDR2 sequences are SQVTM and ANQGSEA. The CDR3 loop is CSVVVGQGTYEQYF. The CDR3 coding sequence is TGCAGCGTTGTTGTCGGACAGGGAACCTACGAGCAGTACTTC.

This clonotype has at least ten counts. This chain links TRBV27 with TRBJ1-5; possible D gene TRBD1, 5 bases. This CDR3 has 12 amino acids. Germline loops: CDR1 MNHEY, CDR2 SMNVEV (reference sequence). Trimming removed 8 bases at V and 3 bases at J, with 8 bases between. In DNA form, the CDR3 reads TGTGCCAGCTCGGGACCCAATCAGCCCCAGCATTTT. This gives the protein CASSGPNQPQHF.

This clonotype was found many times. The V and J genes are TRBV5-1 and TRBJ1-6, with D unresolved. The germline gives CDR1 SGHRS, CDR2 YFSETQ. V lost 0 bases and J lost 0, with 4 bases in between. The CDR3 runs 15 residues. Written as DNA, the CDR3 is TGCGCCAGCAGCTTGGTCAGCTCCTATAATTCACCCCTCCACTTT. Its protein is CASSLVSSYNSPLHF.

This clonotype was recorded at least ten times. The chain carries TRBV5-1 and TRBJ1-4; TRBD1 matches 10 bases. Per the germline V gene, CDR1 is SGHRS and CDR2 is YFSETQ. The length of the CDR3 is 15 residues. V was clipped by 4 bases and J by 8 bases; unmatched bases: 8. CDR3 in amino acids: CASSIGDRGGEKLFF. CDR3 nucleotides: TGCGCCAGCAGCATCGGGGACAGGGGTGGCGAAAAACTGTTTTTT.

The sample holds many counts of this clonotype. In nucleotides, the CDR3 is TGTGCCAGCAGCTTGGTTCTGGGTCTAACTGCTGGGGCCAACGTCCTGACTTTC. Translating it yields CASSLVLGLTAGANVLTF. This rearrangement joins TRBV5-6 to TRBJ2-6; no reliable D call. CDR3 length equals 18 residues. Germline V CDR1 and CDR2: SGHDT, YYEEEE. Trimming removed 0 bases from V and 2 bases from J, with 15 bases in between.

This clonotype was counted many times. This sequence joins TRBV29-1 and TRBJ2-7; D might be TRBD1 or TRBD2, each matching 5 bases. V was shortened by 5 bases and J by 11 bases, with 16 bases between the two germline ends. Germline V gives CDR1 SQVTM, CDR2 ANQGSEA. The CDR3 is 11 amino acids. The CDR3 is CSVLLVRDEYF. CDR3 DNA: TGCAGCGTTCTTTTGGTTAGGGACGAGTACTTC.

This clonotype was recorded at least ten times. The chain combines TRBV10-2 with TRBJ2-3; 11 bases line up with TRBD2. CDR1 is WSHSY and CDR2 is SAAADI in the germline V gene. This CDR3 comprises 15 residues. The J segment lost 7 bases and the V segment lost 5 bases, leaving 8 bases of the junction unmatched. CDR3 region: CASSSSGTSGHTQYF. In DNA form, the CDR3 reads TGCGCCAGCAGTTCCTCCGGGACTAGCGGACATACGCAGTATTTT.

This clonotype was seen repeatedly, ten times or more. This rearrangement joins TRBV12-3 or TRBV12-4 to TRBJ2-7; no definite D call. V shed 6 bases and J shed 3 bases, with 15 bases lying between them. The length of the CDR3 is 14 residues. This CDR3 reads CASSPNTMLYEQYF. In DNA, the CDR3 is TGTGCCAGCAGCCCAAACACGATGCTCTACGAGCAGTACTTC.

This clonotype was seen ten or more times. The chain has TRBV7-9 and TRBJ2-1; D perhaps matches TRBD2 (6 bases). This CDR3 comprises 14 residues. Trimming took 6 bases from V and 9 from J, leaving 18 bases between them. Germline assignment: CDR1 SEHNR and CDR2 FQNEAQ (reference sequence). DNA of the CDR3: TGTGCCAGCAGAAGCGGGCGGGAAGAGGTTGAGCAGTTCTTC. It specifies CASRSGREEVEQFF.

This clonotype was picked up a small number of times. CDR3 loop: CSARASRETNWKQYF. The CDR3 DNA sequence: TGCAGTGCTAGGGCGTCCCGGGAGACGAACTGGAAGCAGTACTTC. The chain uses TRBV20-1 and TRBJ2-7, with D possibly matching TRBD2 (6 bases). V was shortened by 3 bases and J by 8 bases, with 23 bases between the two germline ends. Germline CDR1 is DFQATT and CDR2 is SNEGSKA (reference sequence). CDR3 size: 15 residues.

This clonotype was recorded at least ten times. The J gene is TRBJ1-2, the V gene TRBV12-3 or TRBV12-4; 7 positions match TRBD1. This CDR3 has 15 residues. V lost 3 bases and J lost 5; bases outside the gene matches: 9. For the CDR3, the DNA is TGTGCCAGCAGTTTCTCCGGGACAGACCTATATGGCTACACCTTC. Its protein is CASSFSGTDLYGYTF.

This clonotype was counted ten times or more. This sequence joins TRBV28 and TRBJ2-7; 9 nucleotides agree with TRBD2. The CDR3 runs to 16 residues. Germline CDR1 reads MDHEN; CDR2 reads SYDVKM. J was trimmed by 2 bases and V by 2 bases; bases with no gene match: 7. The CDR3 loop reads CASSLRTSVLAYEQYF. The CDR3 bases are TGTGCCAGCAGTTTAAGGACTAGCGTCCTCGCCTACGAGCAGTACTTC.

This clonotype showed up many times. This chain connects TRBV7-3 to TRBJ2-1; the match to TRBD2 covers 7 bases. This CDR3 is 14 amino acids long. CDR1 and CDR2 from the germline V gene are SGHTA and FQGTGA. V shed 5 bases, J shed 4 bases, and the junction held 5 bases outside the gene matches. CDR3 sequence (DNA): TGTGCCAGCAGCAGTAGCGGGCAGTACAATGAGCAGTTCTTC. As protein: CASSSSGQYNEQFF.

This clonotype was recorded at least ten times. This chain links TRBV4-1 with TRBJ2-5; maybe TRBD2 (6 bases). The germline CDR1 and CDR2 sequences are MGHRA and YSYEKL. This CDR3 spans 15 amino acids. Trimming took off 1 base at V and 2 bases at J, with 11 bases between the two ends. The CDR3 nucleotides are TGCGCCAGCAGCCAAGGGATTGGACTACAAGAGACCCAGTACTTC. Protein product: CASSQGIGLQETQYF.

This clonotype was picked up many times. CDR3 bases: TGTGCCAGCTCTTCCCAGGACATCTATGGCTACACCTTC. Its protein is CASSSQDIYGYTF. The chain has TRBV18 and TRBJ1-2, with a possible D match to TRBD1 (5 bases). CDR1 is KGHSH, CDR2 LQKENI, per germline. The CDR3 spans 13 residues. The V end lost 6 bases, the J end lost 4 bases, and 12 bases lay between the germline ends. Full variable domain (rest looked up from reference TRBV18 and TRBJ1-2): NAGVMQNPRHLVRRRGQEARLRCSPMKGHSHVYWYRQLPEEGLKFMVYLQKENIIDESGMPKERFSAEFPKEGPSILRIQQVVRGDSAAYFCASSSQDIYGYTFGSGTRLTVV.

At least ten counts were recorded for this clonotype. The CDR3 coding sequence is TGTGCCAGCAGCTCTGCCGGGCCGATTGAAGCTTTCTTT. Amino acids: CASSSAGPIEAFF. The chain is built from TRBV7-9 and TRBJ1-1; D call uncertain. The CDR3 loop spans 13 amino acids. V lost 4 bases to trimming and J lost 7 bases, with 13 bases between them. The germline gives CDR1 SEHNR, CDR2 FQNEAQ (reference sequence).